The 2 T cell receptor beta chains in this list originate from one sample, sequenced in a study of T cell clusters in autoimmune cytopenias. TRB rearrangements were amplified by touch-down multiplex PCR with mixed TRB-A/B primers. From the multiplex PCR reads, TCRdb lists one entry per CDR3 protein and no DNA. In total, the table holds roughly 5,100 distinct CDR3 sequences. Each sample's input was 200 to 300 ng genomic DNA, roughly 38,000 genome equivalents. Another study also made use of these data, one on T cell repertoires in aging, cancer and after chemotherapy.

Sequenced material: peripheral blood. The receptor source for this set is a human donor in good health.

This CDR3 is CASRRGVTSGGFTDTQYF. The gene calls are TRBV6-2 or TRBV6-3 and TRBJ2-3; TCRdb's D call, TRBD2, is unchecked because there is no DNA. This CDR3 has 18 residues. CDR1 and CDR2 (germline): MNHEY, SVGEGT.

This chain uses TRBV6-6 with TRBJ1-1. The germline V gene has CDR1 MNHNY and CDR2 SVGAGI (reference sequence). The CDR3 loop spans 15 amino acids. The CDR3 here is CASSEPQLGNTEAFF.